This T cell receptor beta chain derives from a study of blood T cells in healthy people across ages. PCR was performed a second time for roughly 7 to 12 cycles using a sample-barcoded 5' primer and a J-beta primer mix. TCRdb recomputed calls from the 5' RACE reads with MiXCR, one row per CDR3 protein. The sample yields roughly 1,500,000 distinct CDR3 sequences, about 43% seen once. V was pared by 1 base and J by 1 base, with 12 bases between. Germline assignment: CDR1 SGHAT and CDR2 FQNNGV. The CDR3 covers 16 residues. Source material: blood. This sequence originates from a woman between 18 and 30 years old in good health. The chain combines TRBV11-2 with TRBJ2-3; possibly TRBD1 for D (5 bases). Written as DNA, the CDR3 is TGTGCCAGCAGCTTAGGGGCCTCACAGGGCACAGATACGCAGTATTTT. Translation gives CASSLGASQGTDTQYF.